A single sample gave rise to the 21 T cell receptor beta chains below, sequenced in a study of blood T cells in healthy people across ages. Alongside a J-beta primer mix, a sample-barcoded 5' primer served in a second PCR lasting roughly 7 to 12 cycles. TCRdb independently ran MiXCR on the 5' RACE reads; one entry per CDR3 protein. The sample contains 1.5 million to 2 million distinct CDR3 sequences, over 25% of which appear only once. Sequencing was carried out using blood. Every receptor here comes from a woman between 25 and 40 years old in good health.

This sequence joins TRBV5-1 and TRBJ1-4; 9 nucleotides agree with TRBD1. The CDR3 consists of 14 residues. Trimming removed 3 bases from V and 9 bases from J; junction bases left unmatched: 6. Germline V CDR1 and CDR2: SGHRS, YFSETQ. CDR3 coding DNA: TGCGCCAGCAGCTGGACAGGGGAACTTCAAAAACTGTTTTTT. Translation: CASSWTGELQKLFF. The full variable domain, its missing parts supplied by reference TRBV5-1 and TRBJ1-4, is KAGVTQTPRYLIKTRGQQVTLSCSPISGHRSVSWYQQTPGQGLQFLFEYFSETQRNKGNFPGRFSGRQFSNSRSEMNVSTLELGDSALYLCASSWTGELQKLFFGSGTQLSVL.

V usage is TRBV5-1 and J usage is TRBJ2-3; possibly TRBD1 or TRBD2 for D (6 bases each). With 4 bases removed from V and 6 bases from J, the gap between germline ends came to 18 bases. This CDR3 contains 15 residues. The V gene's germline CDR1 is SGHRS and CDR2 YFSETQ. The CDR3 region has the DNA TGCGCCAGCAGCGCGGGGCAAGCAGGGGCGGATACGCAGTATTTT. Its translation is CASSAGQAGADTQYF. Based on the CDR3 plus reference TRBV5-1 and TRBJ2-3, the full variable domain is KAGVTQTPRYLIKTRGQQVTLSCSPISGHRSVSWYQQTPGQGLQFLFEYFSETQRNKGNFPGRFSGRQFSNSRSEMNVSTLELGDSALYLCASSAGQAGADTQYFGPGTRLTVL.

A note on this clonotype: As the CDR3 is not closed by the conserved phenylalanine or tryptophan, this likely results from a read error. The rearrangement joins TRBV12-3 or TRBV12-4 to TRBJ2-3; D uncertain. V gave up 2 bases and J gave up 2 bases, with 8 bases separating them. The CDR3 covers 14 residues. CDR3 region: CASSLIMNTDTQYS. The CDR3 DNA reads as TGTGCCAGCAGTTTAATAATGAACACAGATACGCAGTATTCT.

To note about this clonotype: This sequence may be a read error, since a much larger clone differs from it by one base. This chain joins TRBV7-2 and TRBJ2-1, with TRBD2 matching 8 bases. The V gene's germline CDR1 is SGHTA and CDR2 FQGNSA. This CDR3 contains 18 residues. V lost 3 bases to trimming and J lost 4 bases; unmatched junction nucleotides: 14. The CDR3 spells CTSSFRPTTTSEYNEQFF. The DNA for the CDR3 is TGTACCAGCAGCTTTCGACCCACCACGACTAGCGAATACAATGAGCAGTTCTTC.

As for this clonotype: With a much larger clone just one base away, this may be a read error. The gene calls are TRBV12-3 or TRBV12-4 and TRBJ2-5; D may be TRBD1 or TRBD2 (5 bases each). This CDR3 has 15 amino acids. V lost 6 bases to trimming and J lost 8 bases, with 22 bases between them. The CDR3 DNA follows: TGTGCCAGCAGCCCTGGGGCCATGGGCCGGGAAACCCAGTACTTC. This encodes CASSPGAMGRETQYF.

This clonotype was picked up a small number of times. The rearrangement joins TRBV28 to TRBJ2-5, with 8 positions matching TRBD2. This CDR3 contains 15 residues. Germline CDR1 MDHEN, CDR2 SYDVKM. Trimming took 3 bases from V and 11 from J; bases not matched to a gene: 14. The chain's CDR3 is CASSFTGGILRAQYF. The DNA for the CDR3 is TGTGCCAGCAGTTTTACGGGGGGGATCCTACGAGCGCAGTACTTC.

V gene TRBV2 combines with J gene TRBJ2-1; 10 nucleotides match TRBD2. V shed 4 bases and J 7 bases; nucleotides not matched to a gene: 7. The CDR3 totals 15 residues. Germline V CDR1 and CDR2: SNHLY, FYNNEI. The CDR3 sequence: CASSVSGGAINEQFF. The CDR3 region has the DNA TGTGCCAGCAGTGTAAGCGGGGGGGCCATAAATGAGCAGTTCTTC.

The chain is built from TRBV18 and TRBJ2-7; a possible D gene is TRBD2 (7 bases). The CDR3 contains 16 residues. Between the trimmed V and J ends, which lost 1 base and 6 bases, there was a span of 19 bases. From germline, CDR1 is KGHSH and CDR2 LQKENI. The DNA for the CDR3 is TGTGCCAGCTCACCACAGGTATCGGGGGGCGCGGGCGAGCAGTACTTC. It yields the protein CASSPQVSGGAGEQYF.

This clonotype was seen repeatedly, ten times or more. The J gene is TRBJ2-7, the V gene TRBV27; 7 bases fit TRBD1. The CDR3 sequence is 16 residues long. Germline CDR1 is MNHEY and CDR2 is SMNVEV (reference sequence). The V gene end was trimmed by 3 bases and the J gene end by 0 bases; junction bases not matched to a gene: 8. For the CDR3, the DNA is TGTGCCAGCAGTTTGTTGACAGGGTTCGACTCCTACGAGCAGTACTTC. Translating gives CASSLLTGFDSYEQYF.

This clonotype has a count of ten or more. V gene TRBV6-1 combines with J gene TRBJ2-7, with 7 bases aligning to TRBD1. With V trimmed by 5 bases and J by 0 bases, 10 bases remained unmatched. Germline V gene sequence: CDR1 MNHNS, CDR2 SASEGT. There are 16 residues in the CDR3. The CDR3 loop reads CASSWDSVTDSYEQYF. CDR3 coding DNA: TGTGCCAGCAGTTGGGACAGCGTCACCGACTCCTACGAGCAGTACTTC.

This clonotype showed up just a few times. The chain joins TRBV20-1 to TRBJ1-2; perhaps TRBD1 as D (5 bases). This CDR3 is 12 amino acids long. In germline, CDR1 is DFQATT, CDR2 SNEGSKA (reference sequence). The V and J ends lost 3 bases and 7 bases respectively, with 12 bases between them. The CDR3 reads CSASWGNVGYTF. Here the CDR3 DNA reads TGCAGTGCTAGTTGGGGGAACGTTGGCTACACCTTC.

This rearrangement joins TRBV12-3 or TRBV12-4 to TRBJ2-2; no clear D gene. The germline V and J ends were trimmed by 2 bases and 6 bases, with 10 bases remaining between them. This CDR3 comprises 14 residues. The CDR3 loop is CASSLSGPAGELFF. The CDR3 DNA is TGTGCCAGCAGTTTATCTGGGCCTGCCGGGGAGCTGTTTTTT.

There are many counts of this clonotype. J is TRBJ2-7 and V is TRBV12-3 or TRBV12-4; a weak D match, TRBD1 (6 bases). Between the trimmed V and J ends, which lost 7 bases and 5 bases, there was a span of 18 bases. CDR3 length equals 14 residues. CDR3 nucleotides: TGTGCCAGCACTCCGACAGGCTCGACTCACGAGCAGTACTTC. It codes for CASTPTGSTHEQYF.

This clonotype came up a few times. This chain connects TRBV28 to TRBJ2-3; 9 bases are a match to TRBD2. V lost 7 bases, J lost 6 bases, and 14 bases stayed unmatched. CDR3 length: 16 residues. CDR1 and CDR2 (germline): MDHEN, SYDVKM. For the CDR3, the DNA is TGTGCCAGCAACCCCTCTTCAGCGGGGGGAGTGGATACGCAGTATTTT. The encoded protein is CASNPSSAGGVDTQYF.

This clonotype has only a few counts. The V gene is TRBV5-1, the J gene TRBJ2-3; TRBD2 agrees at 7 bases. The germline V gene has CDR1 SGHRS and CDR2 YFSETQ. The ends lost 4 bases at V and 3 bases at J; junction bases unmatched: 8. The CDR3 spans 15 residues. The DNA of the CDR3 is TGCGCCAGCAGCCCGTCCCGCGGGGGAACAGATACGCAGTATTTT. Protein: CASSPSRGGTDTQYF.

The rearrangement uses TRBV12-3 or TRBV12-4 and TRBJ2-3; TRBD2 matches at 8 bases. The CDR3 runs 17 residues. The V and J ends lost 10 bases and 5 bases, in that order; junction bases with no gene match: 20. The CDR3 reads CANKRGSPGGGEDTQYF. CDR3 nucleotide sequence: TGTGCCAACAAAAGGGGGTCCCCGGGGGGGGGAGAAGATACGCAGTATTTT.

The chain couples TRBV29-1 to TRBJ2-5; 7 nucleotides line up with TRBD2. Germline trimming cut 6 bases from V and 4 bases from J; bases unmatched to any gene: 11. The V gene's germline CDR1 is SQVTM and CDR2 ANQGSEA. The length of the CDR3 is 14 residues. The CDR3 region has the DNA TGCAGCGTCTCCGGGACTACGACTATAGAGACCCAGTACTTC. Protein product: CSVSGTTTIETQYF.

The chain employs TRBV30 and TRBJ2-2, with 7 bases aligning to TRBD2. There are 13 residues in the CDR3. V lost 4 bases and J lost 5; bases outside the gene matches: 4. Germline V CDR1 and CDR2: GTSNPN, SVGIG (reference sequence). The CDR3 region is CAWNWGGTGELFF. DNA for the CDR3: TGTGCCTGGAATTGGGGGGGAACCGGGGAGCTGTTTTTT.

The chain recombines TRBV30 with TRBJ1-5; D is undetermined. CDR1 and CDR2 from the germline V gene are GTSNPN and SVGIG (reference sequence). V was clipped by 2 bases and J by 4 bases, with 9 bases between them. This CDR3 spans 13 amino acids. CDR3 DNA sequence: TGTGCCTGGAGTCAGTCTAGGAATCAGCCCCAGCATTTT. It translates to CAWSQSRNQPQHF.

The chain employs TRBV10-2 and TRBJ2-7; the D gene could be TRBD1 or TRBD2 (5 bases each). This CDR3 is built from 15 residues. CDR1 is WSHSY and CDR2 is SAAADI in the germline V gene. Trimming removed 5 bases at V and 1 base at J, with 15 bases between. CDR3 sequence reads: CASSRGTEGSYEQYF. In DNA form, the CDR3 reads TGCGCCAGCAGTCGAGGGACCGAGGGATCCTACGAGCAGTACTTC.

This chain joins TRBV7-9 and TRBJ2-3; 11 bases align to TRBD1. CDR3 size: 17 residues. Looked up from germline, CDR1 is SEHNR and CDR2 is FQNEAQ (reference sequence). V was pared by 3 bases and J by 3 bases, with 8 bases of the junction left unmatched. The CDR3 DNA sequence: TGTGCCAGCAGCTTTGTCGCCGGGACAGGGGGGACAGATACGCAGTATTTT. It specifies CASSFVAGTGGTDTQYF.